This TCR beta chain was profiled in a study of a mutant IDH1 vaccine in newly diagnosed glioma. Indicated time point: week 47, end of study. The vaccine gave 300 ug of a 20-mer mutant IDH1 peptide subcutaneously per dose. This CDR3 has 15 residues. Germline values: CDR1 SGHRS, CDR2 YFSETQ. With V trimmed by 5 bases and J by 2 bases, 6 bases remained unmatched. Here immunoSEQ multiplex PCR was the method, and the copy in TCRdb shows in-frame clones only, minus some. The table includes 35,000 to 45,000 clones, roughly four fifths detected once. On this clone: Its antigen is currently unknown.

This chain uses TRBV5-1 with TRBJ2-5, with 10 bases that match TRBD2. The TCR originated in a man aged 40-49 years with glioma. The sequences come from PBMCs, collected from a glioma patient whose treatment included an IDH1 peptide vaccine. CDR3 nucleotides: TGCGCCAGCAGTTTCGGGACTAGCGTACAAGAGACCCAGTACTTC. Encoded protein: CASSFGTSVQETQYF.